This T cell receptor (beta chain) was recorded in a study of response to subunit inactivated influenza vaccine. Regarding this clonotype: Its specificity is unknown.

General study findings and limits: A suggestion made by the authors is that each seasonal influenza vaccination recruits few new T cells.

Using its own MiXCR run on the RT-PCR reads, TCRdb lists one record per CDR3 protein. The sample lists 500,000 to 600,000 distinct CDR3 sequences; more than 15% were seen once. The V segment lost 0 bases and the J segment 4 bases; nucleotides outside the gene matches: 1. CDR3 size: 16 residues. The specimen comprised CD4+ T cells sorted from PBMCs, sampled roughly 24 months after vaccination. The chain has TRBV12-3 or TRBV12-4 and TRBJ2-1; 12 bases agree with TRBD2. The clonotype comes from a man aged 50 to 69 who received an inactivated influenza vaccine. Here the CDR3 reads CASSLATSGGYNEQFF. The DNA of the CDR3 is TGTGCCAGCAGTTTAGCGACTAGCGGGGGTTACAATGAGCAGTTCTTC.